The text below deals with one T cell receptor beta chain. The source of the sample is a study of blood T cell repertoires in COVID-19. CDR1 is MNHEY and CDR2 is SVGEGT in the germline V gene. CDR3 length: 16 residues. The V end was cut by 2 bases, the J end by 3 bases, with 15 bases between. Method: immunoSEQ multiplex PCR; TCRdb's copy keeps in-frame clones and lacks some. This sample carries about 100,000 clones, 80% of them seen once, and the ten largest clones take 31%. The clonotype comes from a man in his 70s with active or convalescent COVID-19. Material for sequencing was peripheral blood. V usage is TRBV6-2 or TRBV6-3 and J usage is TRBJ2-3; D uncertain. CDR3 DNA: TGTGCCAGCAGTTACGACCCGACTCCTGGTACAGATACGCAGTATTTT. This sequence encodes CASSYDPTPGTDTQYF.